These 12 T cell receptor beta chains originate from one sample sequenced in a study of blood T cells in healthy people across ages. A J-beta primer mix and a sample-barcoded 5' primer were used in a second PCR of about 7 to 12 cycles. TCRdb reprocessed the 5' RACE reads with MiXCR, giving one entry per CDR3 protein. This sample carries 650,000 to 1,000,000 distinct CDR3 sequences, 35% to 40% of them seen once, and the ten largest clones take 10% to 15%. The sample taken for sequencing was blood. The receptor source for this set is a young man in good health.

The gene calls are TRBV20-1 and TRBJ2-3, with a possible D match to TRBD1 (6 bases). V was pared by 2 bases and J by 2 bases, with 17 bases between. Germline CDR1 reads DFQATT; CDR2 reads SNEGSKA (reference sequence). The CDR3 is 16 residues long. The DNA of the CDR3 is TGCAGTGCTAGATCCTCGCAGGGGCTTAACACAGATACGCAGTATTTT. Translation: CSARSSQGLNTDTQYF.

The CDR3 sequence: CASSVDGNEKLFF. DNA for the CDR3: TGTGCCAGCAGTGTTGACGGCAATGAAAAACTGTTTTTT. The V and J genes are TRBV12-3 or TRBV12-4 and TRBJ1-4; D unresolved. The CDR3 covers 13 residues. The V gene lost 5 bases and the J gene lost 5 bases, with 9 bases spanning the gap.

The chain uses TRBV10-3 and TRBJ2-3, with D tentatively TRBD2 (5 bases). Germline V gene lookup returns CDR1 ENHRY and CDR2 SYGVKD. This CDR3 region has 14 residues. Trimming shortened V by 4 bases and J by 5 bases, and 13 bases separated the two germline ends. The CDR3 DNA sequence: TGTGCCATCAGTGGCGGGCTAGACCGAGATACGCAGTATTTT. Protein: CAISGGLDRDTQYF.

Note on this clonotype: A read error is possible here, since a much larger clone lies one base away. DNA for the CDR3: TGTGCCAGCAGTTTGGCGACAGGCCGGTACTTC. It yields the protein CASSLATGRYF. The chain recombines TRBV12-3 or TRBV12-4 with TRBJ2-7, with D possibly matching TRBD1 (6 bases). This CDR3 comprises 11 residues. V was cut by 3 bases and J by 12 bases, with 12 bases left in between.

This clonotype was observed a few times. V is TRBV11-2 and J is TRBJ2-2; 8 bases map to TRBD1. V dropped 5 bases and J dropped 2; count of bases not matched to a gene: 7. Germline loops: CDR1 SGHAT, CDR2 FQNNGV. The CDR3 totals 16 residues. This CDR3 is CASSAGTGKNTGELFF. The DNA of the CDR3 is TGTGCCAGCAGCGCAGGGACAGGAAAAAACACCGGGGAGCTGTTTTTT.

V and J are TRBV9 and TRBJ1-2; D may be TRBD1 (5 bases). The V gene's germline CDR1 is SGDLS and CDR2 YYNGEE. With 0 bases removed from V and 8 bases from J, the gap between germline ends came to 14 bases. This CDR3 spans 14 amino acids. CDR3 nucleotide sequence: TGTGCCAGCAGCGTAGATCTGGGGCATGGCGGCTACACCTTC. Translated: CASSVDLGHGGYTF.

In its sample, this clonotype was seen a few times. This chain connects TRBV5-4 to TRBJ2-5; a weak D match, TRBD1 (6 bases). V shed 5 bases and J shed 3 bases, with 14 bases lying between them. The germline CDR1 and CDR2 sequences are SGHNT and YYREEE (reference sequence). CDR3 length equals 14 residues. The CDR3 DNA reads as TGTGCCAGCAGATCGGACAGCTTTGAAGAGACCCAGTACTTC. Translation gives CASRSDSFEETQYF.

This clonotype was counted between two and nine times. The rearrangement joins TRBV7-2 to TRBJ1-2; the D gene is possibly TRBD1 (5 bases). The CDR3 consists of 14 residues. Germline CDR1 reads SGHTA; CDR2 reads FQGNSA. V dropped 5 bases and J dropped 7 bases, with 17 bases sitting between them. CDR3 coding DNA: TGTGCCAGCAGCGGGGGATCCTTAGGTGGTGGCTACACCTTC. Protein: CASSGGSLGGGYTF.

The chain has TRBV21-1 and TRBJ2-7; the table gives TRBD1 as D, unverified against the DNA. TRBV21-1 is recorded as a pseudogene. The CDR3 is 15 amino acids. CDR3 amino acids: CASSKEKAGGNEQYF. The CDR3 nucleotides are TGTGCCAGCAGCAAAGAAAAGGCAGGGGGCAACGAGCAGTACTTC.

The chain recombines TRBV7-9 with TRBJ2-3; D is perhaps TRBD2 (6 bases). V was trimmed by 5 bases and J by 2 bases, leaving 20 bases between them. The germline V gene encodes CDR1 SEHNR and CDR2 FQNEAQ (reference sequence). This CDR3 is 17 amino acids long. The CDR3 nucleotides are TGTGCCAGCAGCCCCCCGGACTACCTGAGTTTCACAGATACGCAGTATTTT. It specifies CASSPPDYLSFTDTQYF.

The gene calls are TRBV20-1 and TRBJ2-5; 12 bases fit TRBD2. TRBJ2-1 matches the DNA end more closely, so the J call is doubtful. Germline V lookup: CDR1 DFQATT, CDR2 SNEGSKA (reference sequence). This CDR3 region has 13 residues. CDR3 amino acids: CSRTSGVAETQFF. CDR3 DNA sequence: TGCAGTAGGACTAGCGGGGTGGCAGAGACCCAGTTCTTC.

The chain combines TRBV20-1 with TRBJ2-5, with unresolved D. From germline, CDR1 is DFQATT and CDR2 SNEGSKA (reference sequence). This CDR3 is 13 amino acids long. Trimming shortened V by 3 bases and J by 1 base, and 9 bases separated the two germline ends. The CDR3 loop is CSARLGIQETQYF. The CDR3 DNA reads as TGCAGTGCTAGGTTAGGCATCCAAGAGACCCAGTACTTC.